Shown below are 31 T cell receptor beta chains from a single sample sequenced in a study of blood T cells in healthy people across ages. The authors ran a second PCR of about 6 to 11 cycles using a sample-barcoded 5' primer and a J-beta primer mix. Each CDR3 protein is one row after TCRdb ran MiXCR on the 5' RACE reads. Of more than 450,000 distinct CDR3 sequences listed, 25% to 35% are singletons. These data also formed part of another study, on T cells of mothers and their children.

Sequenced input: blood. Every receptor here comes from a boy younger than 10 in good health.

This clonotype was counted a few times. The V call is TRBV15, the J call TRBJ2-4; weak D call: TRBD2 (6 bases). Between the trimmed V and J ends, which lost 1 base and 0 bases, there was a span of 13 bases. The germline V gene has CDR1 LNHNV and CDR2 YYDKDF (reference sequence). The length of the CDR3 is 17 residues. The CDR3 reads CATSRGIAELAKNIQYF. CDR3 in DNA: TGTGCCACCAGCAGAGGTATAGCGGAGCTAGCCAAAAACATTCAGTACTTC.

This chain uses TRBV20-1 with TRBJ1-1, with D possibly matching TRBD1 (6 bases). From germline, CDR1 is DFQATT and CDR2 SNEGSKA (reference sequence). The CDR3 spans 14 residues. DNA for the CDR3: TGCAGCGCAGGGGACAACAGGAGAGGGACTGAAGCTTTCTTT. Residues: CSAGDNRRGTEAFF.

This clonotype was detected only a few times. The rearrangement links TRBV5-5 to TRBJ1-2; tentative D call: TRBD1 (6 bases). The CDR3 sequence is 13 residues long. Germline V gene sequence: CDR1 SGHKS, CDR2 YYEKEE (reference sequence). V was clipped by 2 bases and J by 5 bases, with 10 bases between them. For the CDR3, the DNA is TGTGCCAGCAGCTTCGGACAGAAGTATGGCTACACCTTC. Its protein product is CASSFGQKYGYTF.

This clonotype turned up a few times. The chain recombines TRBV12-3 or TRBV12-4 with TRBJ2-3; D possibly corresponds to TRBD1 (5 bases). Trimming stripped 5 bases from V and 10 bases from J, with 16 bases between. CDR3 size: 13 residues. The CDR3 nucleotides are TGTGCCAGCAGTACTCTAGGGGTTGGTTCGCAGTATTTT. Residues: CASSTLGVGSQYF.

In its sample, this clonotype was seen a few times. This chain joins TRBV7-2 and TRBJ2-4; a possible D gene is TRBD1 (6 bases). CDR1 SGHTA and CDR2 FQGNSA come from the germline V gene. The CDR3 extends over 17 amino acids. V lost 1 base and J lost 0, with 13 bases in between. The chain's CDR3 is CASSLGWDILAKNIQYF. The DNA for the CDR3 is TGTGCCAGCAGCTTAGGCTGGGACATTTTAGCCAAAAACATTCAGTACTTC. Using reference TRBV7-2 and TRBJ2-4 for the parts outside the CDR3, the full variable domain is GAGVSQSPSNKVTEKGKDVELRCDPISGHTALYWYRQSLGQGLEFLIYFQGNSAPDKSGLPSDRFSAERTGGSVSTLTIQRTQQEDSAVYLCASSLGWDILAKNIQYFGAGTRLSVL.

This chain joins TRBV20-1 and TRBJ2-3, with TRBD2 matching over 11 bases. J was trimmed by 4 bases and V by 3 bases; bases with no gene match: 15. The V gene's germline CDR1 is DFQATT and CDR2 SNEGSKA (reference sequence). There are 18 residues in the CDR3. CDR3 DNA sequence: TGCAGTGCTAGGGTGACTAGCGGGGCCTTCGGCGCAGCAGATACGCAGTATTTT. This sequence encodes CSARVTSGAFGAADTQYF.

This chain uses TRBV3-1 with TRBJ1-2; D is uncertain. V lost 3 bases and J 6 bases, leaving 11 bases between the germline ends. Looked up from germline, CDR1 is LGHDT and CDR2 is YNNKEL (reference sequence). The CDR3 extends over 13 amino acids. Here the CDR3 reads CASSHPGSNGYTF. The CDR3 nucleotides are TGTGCCAGCAGCCACCCGGGATCCAATGGCTACACCTTC.

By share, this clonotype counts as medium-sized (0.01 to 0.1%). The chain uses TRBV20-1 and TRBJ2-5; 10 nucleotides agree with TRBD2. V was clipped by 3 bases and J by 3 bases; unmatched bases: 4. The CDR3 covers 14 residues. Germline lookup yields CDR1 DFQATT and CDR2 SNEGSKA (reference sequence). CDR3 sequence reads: CSASRLAGEETQYF. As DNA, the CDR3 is TGCAGTGCTAGCCGTCTAGCGGGAGAAGAGACCCAGTACTTC.

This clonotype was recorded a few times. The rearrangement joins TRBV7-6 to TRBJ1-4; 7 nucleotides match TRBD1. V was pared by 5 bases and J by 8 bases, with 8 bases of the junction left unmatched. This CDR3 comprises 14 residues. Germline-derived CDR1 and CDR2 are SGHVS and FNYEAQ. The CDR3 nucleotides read TGTGCCAGCAGCACCAGGGGGTCACGGGAAAAACTGTTTTTT. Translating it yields CASSTRGSREKLFF.

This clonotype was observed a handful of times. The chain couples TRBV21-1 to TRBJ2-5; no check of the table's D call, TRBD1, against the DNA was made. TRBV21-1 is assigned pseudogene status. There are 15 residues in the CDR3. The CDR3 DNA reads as TGTGCCAGCAGCTGTAGATCAGGGGGCGCGGAGACCCAGTACTTC. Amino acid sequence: CASSCRSGGAETQYF.

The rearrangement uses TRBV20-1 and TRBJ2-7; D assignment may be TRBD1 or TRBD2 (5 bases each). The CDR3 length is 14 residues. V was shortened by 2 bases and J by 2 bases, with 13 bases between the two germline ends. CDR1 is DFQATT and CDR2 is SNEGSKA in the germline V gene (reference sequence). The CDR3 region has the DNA TGCAGTGCTAGATTGGGGCAGGGAGCCTACGAGCAGTACTTC. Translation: CSARLGQGAYEQYF.

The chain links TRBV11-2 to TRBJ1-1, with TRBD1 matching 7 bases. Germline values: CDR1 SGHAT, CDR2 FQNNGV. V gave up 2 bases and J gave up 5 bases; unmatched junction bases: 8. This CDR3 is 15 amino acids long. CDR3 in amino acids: CASSLSRGLRTEAFF. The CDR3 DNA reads TGTGCCAGCAGCTTATCGAGGGGGCTAAGGACTGAAGCTTTCTTT.

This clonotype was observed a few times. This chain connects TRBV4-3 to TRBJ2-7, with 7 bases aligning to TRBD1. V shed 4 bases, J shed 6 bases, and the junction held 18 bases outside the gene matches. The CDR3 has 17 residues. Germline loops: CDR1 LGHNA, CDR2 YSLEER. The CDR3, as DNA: TGCGCCAGCAGCCCTCATCCTACAGGGGCCGGCCCGGGCGAGCAGTACTTC. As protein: CASSPHPTGAGPGEQYF.

In DNA form, the CDR3 reads TGTGCCAGCAGCTCGACCAGACAGGCAGCTAACTATGGCTACACCTTC. As protein: CASSSTRQAANYGYTF. The V call is TRBV7-9, the J call TRBJ1-2; possibly TRBD1 for D (6 bases). CDR3 size: 16 residues. Trimming removed 4 bases at V and 0 bases at J, with 15 bases between. CDR1 SEHNR and CDR2 FQNEAQ come from the germline V gene (reference sequence).

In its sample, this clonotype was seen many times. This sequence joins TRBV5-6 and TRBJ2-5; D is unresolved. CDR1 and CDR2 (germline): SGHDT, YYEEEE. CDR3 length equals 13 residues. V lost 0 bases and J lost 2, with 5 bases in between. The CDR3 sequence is CASSLDVQETQYF. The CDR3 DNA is TGTGCCAGCAGCTTGGACGTTCAAGAGACCCAGTACTTC.

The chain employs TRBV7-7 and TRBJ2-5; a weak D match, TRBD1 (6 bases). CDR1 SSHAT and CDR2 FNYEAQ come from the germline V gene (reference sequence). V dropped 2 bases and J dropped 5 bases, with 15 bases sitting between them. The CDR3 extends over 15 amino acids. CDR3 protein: CASSLHSTGVETQYF. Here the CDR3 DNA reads TGTGCCAGCAGCTTACATTCGACAGGTGTGGAGACCCAGTACTTC.

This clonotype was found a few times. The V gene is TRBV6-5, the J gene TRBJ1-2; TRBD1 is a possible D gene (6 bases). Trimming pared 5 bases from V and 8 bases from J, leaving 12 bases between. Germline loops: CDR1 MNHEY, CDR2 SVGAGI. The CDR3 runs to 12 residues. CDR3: CASSNRQAGYTF. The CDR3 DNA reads TGTGCCAGCAGTAACAGACAGGCGGGCTACACCTTC.

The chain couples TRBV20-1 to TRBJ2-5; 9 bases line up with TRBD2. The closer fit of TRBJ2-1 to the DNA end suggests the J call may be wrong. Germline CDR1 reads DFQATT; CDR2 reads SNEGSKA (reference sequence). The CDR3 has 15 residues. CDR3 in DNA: TGCAGTGCTAGGGATATGGCTAGCGGGAAGAATGAGCAGTTCTTC. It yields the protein CSARDMASGKNEQFF.

The CDR3 sequence is CATSDTTGTDRTADTQYF. As DNA, the CDR3 is TGTGCCACCAGTGACACTACTGGGACGGACAGGACCGCAGATACGCAGTATTTT. The chain uses TRBV24-1 and TRBJ2-3; 7 nucleotides match TRBD1. J gave up 4 bases and V 4 bases, and 16 bases lay outside the gene matches. Germline CDR1 is KGHDR and CDR2 is SFDVKD. This CDR3 has 18 residues.

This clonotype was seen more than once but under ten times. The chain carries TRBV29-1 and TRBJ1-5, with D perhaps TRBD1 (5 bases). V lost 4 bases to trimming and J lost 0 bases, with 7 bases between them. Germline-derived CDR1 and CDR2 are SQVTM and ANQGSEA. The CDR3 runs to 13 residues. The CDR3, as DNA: TGCAGCGTTGCGACAGTTAGCAATCAGCCCCAGCATTTT. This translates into CSVATVSNQPQHF.

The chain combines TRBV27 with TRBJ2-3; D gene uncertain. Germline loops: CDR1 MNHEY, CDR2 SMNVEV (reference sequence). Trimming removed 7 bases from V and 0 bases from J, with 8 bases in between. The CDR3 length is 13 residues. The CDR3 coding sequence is TGTGCCAGCATGAAGCTTAGCACAGATACGCAGTATTTT. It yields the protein CASMKLSTDTQYF.

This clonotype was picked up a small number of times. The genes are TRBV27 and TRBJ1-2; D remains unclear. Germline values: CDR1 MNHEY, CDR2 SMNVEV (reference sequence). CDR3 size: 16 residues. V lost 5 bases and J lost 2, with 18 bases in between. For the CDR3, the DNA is TGTGCCAGCAGTGCAATCCCCCCCGGGGTAAACTATGGCTACACCTTC. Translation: CASSAIPPGVNYGYTF.

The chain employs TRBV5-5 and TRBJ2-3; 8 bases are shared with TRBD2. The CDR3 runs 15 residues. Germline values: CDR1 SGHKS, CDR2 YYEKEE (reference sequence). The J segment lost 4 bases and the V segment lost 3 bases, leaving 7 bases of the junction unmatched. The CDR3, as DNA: TGTGCCAGCAGCTCACGGACTAGCCCTCCAGATACGCAGTATTTT. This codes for CASSSRTSPPDTQYF.

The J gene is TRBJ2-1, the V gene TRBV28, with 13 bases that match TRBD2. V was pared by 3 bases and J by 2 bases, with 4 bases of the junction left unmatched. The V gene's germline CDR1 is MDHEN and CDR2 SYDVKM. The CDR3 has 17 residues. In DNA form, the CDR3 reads TGTGCCAGCAGTTTCCCGACTAGCGGGGGGACCTACAATGAGCAGTTCTTC. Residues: CASSFPTSGGTYNEQFF.

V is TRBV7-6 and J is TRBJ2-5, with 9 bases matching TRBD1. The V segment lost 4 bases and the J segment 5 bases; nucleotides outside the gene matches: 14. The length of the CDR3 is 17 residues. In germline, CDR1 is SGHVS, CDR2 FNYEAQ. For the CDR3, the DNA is TGTGCCAGCAGCTACAGCCTCCGGGACAGGGACAGGGAGACCCAGTACTTC. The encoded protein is CASSYSLRDRDRETQYF.

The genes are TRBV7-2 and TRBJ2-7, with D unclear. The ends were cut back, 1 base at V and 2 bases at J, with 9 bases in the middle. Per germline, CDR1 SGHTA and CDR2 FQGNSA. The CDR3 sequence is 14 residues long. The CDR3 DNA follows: TGTGCCAGCAGCTTAGAGGGCCCAACCTACGAGCAGTACTTC. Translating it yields CASSLEGPTYEQYF.

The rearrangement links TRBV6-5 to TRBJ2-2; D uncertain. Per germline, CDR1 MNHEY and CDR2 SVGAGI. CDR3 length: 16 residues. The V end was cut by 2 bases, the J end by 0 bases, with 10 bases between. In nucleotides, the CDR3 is TGTGCCAGCAGTTACCGAAAAGTCGCGAACACCGGGGAGCTGTTTTTT. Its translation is CASSYRKVANTGELFF.

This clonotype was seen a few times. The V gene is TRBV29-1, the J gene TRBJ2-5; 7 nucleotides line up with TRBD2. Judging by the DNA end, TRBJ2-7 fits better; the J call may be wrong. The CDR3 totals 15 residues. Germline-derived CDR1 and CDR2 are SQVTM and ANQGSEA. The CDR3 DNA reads TGCAGCGTGGGCGGGAGCCCAGAGGTCCCCTACGAGCAGTACTTC. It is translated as CSVGGSPEVPYEQYF.

The CDR3 bases are TGTGCCAGCAGTCCGTCTTCCGGGAATGAGCAGTTCTTC. This sequence encodes CASSPSSGNEQFF. The gene calls are TRBV13 and TRBJ2-1; D unclear. Between the trimmed V and J ends, which lost 6 bases and 7 bases, there was a span of 13 bases. The CDR3 consists of 13 residues. CDR1 is PRHDT and CDR2 is FYEKMQ in the germline V gene (reference sequence).

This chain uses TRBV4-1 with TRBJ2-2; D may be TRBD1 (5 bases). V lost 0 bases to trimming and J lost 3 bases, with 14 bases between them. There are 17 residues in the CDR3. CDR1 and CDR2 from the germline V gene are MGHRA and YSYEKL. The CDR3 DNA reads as TGCGCCAGCAGCCAAGATCTGACCAGGGTGGACACCGGGGAGCTGTTTTTT. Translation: CASSQDLTRVDTGELFF.

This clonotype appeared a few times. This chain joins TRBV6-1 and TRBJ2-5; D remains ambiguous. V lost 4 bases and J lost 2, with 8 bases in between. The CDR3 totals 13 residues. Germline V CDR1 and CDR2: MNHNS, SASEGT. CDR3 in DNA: TGTGCCAGCAGTGGGCGCCCTCAAGAGACCCAGTACTTC. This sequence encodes CASSGRPQETQYF.